This record concerns one T cell receptor beta chain sequence. Data came from immunoSEQ multiplex PCR; TCRdb stores just in-frame clones and leaves some out. This table has about 150,000 clones, about 85% appearing once. The data derive from a study of blood T cell repertoires in COVID-19. The overall study: COVID-19 samples collected from the United States, Italy and Spain covered acute and convalescent phases.

The germline CDR1 and CDR2 sequences are KGHSH and LQKENI. The ends lost 2 bases at V and 8 bases at J; junction bases unmatched: 10. There are 15 residues in the CDR3. Input material: peripheral blood. The chain is built from TRBV18 and TRBJ1-1, with 8 bases matching TRBD1. The origin of this receptor is a woman aged 55-69 years with COVID-19, enrolled during active disease. The CDR3 DNA reads TGTGCCAGCTCACCAAGGGAGACAGGGGCCATCGAAGCTTTCTTT. Its protein is CASSPRETGAIEAFF. Full variable domain (missing parts from reference TRBV18 and TRBJ1-1): NAGVMQNPRHLVRRRGQEARLRCSPMKGHSHVYWYRQLPEEGLKFMVYLQKENIIDESGMPKERFSAEFPKEGPSILRIQQVVRGDSAAYFCASSPRETGAIEAFFGQGTRLTVV.